These 26 T cell receptor beta chains were sequenced from one sample in a study of lung T cells in sarcoidosis with Löfgren's syndrome. TCRdb reanalysed the reads using MiXCR and keeps one entry per CDR3 protein. The data contain thousands of distinct CDR3 sequences, roughly 21% of them singletons. Input material: CD4+ T cells from bronchoalveolar lavage. These receptors were collected from a human donor with sarcoidosis (Löfgren's syndrome or another form), or a control subject (not recorded which).

For this clonotype: Possible read error: a much larger clone is one base away. The rearrangement joins TRBV7-9 to TRBJ2-3; D not certain. Trimming stripped 5 bases from V and 5 bases from J, with 17 bases between. Germline-derived CDR1 and CDR2 are SEHNR and FQNEAQ (reference sequence). This CDR3 comprises 15 residues. CDR3 DNA: TGTGCCAGCAGCCACACCGACGCCAGACAAGATACGCAGTATTTT. Its protein is CASSHTDARQDTQYF.

This clonotype was detected ten times or more. V gene TRBV10-3 combines with J gene TRBJ1-2; no clear D gene. The CDR3 has 11 residues. V lost 0 bases and J 4 bases, leaving 0 bases between the germline ends. Germline values: CDR1 ENHRY, CDR2 SYGVKD. CDR3 coding DNA: TGTGCCATCAGTGAGTCCTATGGCTACACCTTC. It codes for CAISESYGYTF.

Judged by abundance, this clonotype is medium-sized. The chain has TRBV25-1 and TRBJ2-5; no firm D call. Trimming cost V 3 bases and J 7 bases, with 9 bases left between them. The CDR3 totals 12 residues. CDR1 is MGHDK and CDR2 is SYGVNS in the germline V gene. In DNA form, the CDR3 reads TGTGCCAGCAGTGATACCCTTGGGACCCAGTACTTC. Its translation is CASSDTLGTQYF.

At least ten counts were recorded for this clonotype. DNA of the CDR3: TGTGCCAGCAAATCCAGGGGATCTGGAAACACCATATATTTT. Translating it yields CASKSRGSGNTIYF. The chain uses TRBV7-8 and TRBJ1-3, with a tentative D call TRBD1 (6 bases). Germline V gene lookup returns CDR1 SGHVS and CDR2 FQNEAQ. The length of the CDR3 is 14 residues. The germline V and J ends were trimmed by 7 bases and 1 base, with 11 bases remaining between them.

V gene TRBV7-6 combines with J gene TRBJ2-3; 7 bases agree with TRBD2. The J segment lost 4 bases and the V segment lost 5 bases, leaving 6 bases of the junction unmatched. Germline V CDR1 and CDR2: SGHVS, FNYEAQ. The CDR3 spans 14 residues. Here the CDR3 reads CASSQRLASDTQYF. The CDR3 DNA follows: TGTGCCAGCAGCCAACGACTAGCCTCAGATACGCAGTATTTT.

This clonotype has at least ten counts. The V and J genes are TRBV9 and TRBJ2-3; D possibly corresponds to TRBD2 (6 bases). CDR1 SGDLS and CDR2 YYNGEE come from the germline V gene. The CDR3 covers 17 residues. With 2 bases removed from V and 4 bases from J, the gap between germline ends came to 20 bases. CDR3 nucleotide sequence: TGTGCCAGCAGCGTTCGATCGCGGGGCATGTCTGCAGATACGCAGTATTTT. Translation: CASSVRSRGMSADTQYF.

As concerns this clonotype: One junction end does not reproduce the germline sequence, and a read error may be involved. V and J are TRBV7-9 and TRBJ1-1; 7 bases align to TRBD1. Looked up from germline, CDR1 is SEHNR and CDR2 is FQNEAQ (reference sequence). The CDR3 has 14 amino acids. For the CDR3, the DNA is TGTGCCAGCAACCCCACAGGGGTGAGCACTGAAGCTTTCTTC. Protein sequence: CASNPTGVSTEAFF.

Relative to its sample, this clonotype is medium-sized. The chain recombines TRBV6-1 with TRBJ2-3; D could derive from TRBD1 or TRBD2 (7 bases each). In germline, CDR1 is MNHNS, CDR2 SASEGT. The CDR3 consists of 15 residues. V was pared by 4 bases and J by 3 bases, with 14 bases between. The CDR3 is CASSGYRGGTDTQYF. The CDR3 nucleotides are TGTGCCAGCAGTGGATACAGGGGAGGGACAGATACGCAGTATTTT.

This clonotype was counted many times. The chain carries TRBV18 and TRBJ2-2; weak D call: TRBD2 (5 bases). The germline gives CDR1 KGHSH, CDR2 LQKENI. The CDR3 contains 16 residues. Trimming took off 2 bases at V and 6 bases at J, with 16 bases between the two ends. CDR3 coding DNA: TGTGCCAGCTCACCAAGTGGAAGAGGAGGCGCCGGGGAGCTGTTTTTT. It yields the protein CASSPSGRGGAGELFF.

This clonotype is classed as medium-sized. V is TRBV6-1 and J is TRBJ1-6; 7 bases agree with TRBD1. J gave up 5 bases and V 5 bases, and 6 bases lay outside the gene matches. The CDR3 covers 15 residues. Germline lookup yields CDR1 MNHNS and CDR2 SASEGT. CDR3 region: CASSLTQGDNSPLHF. The CDR3 region has the DNA TGTGCCAGCAGTTTAACCCAGGGGGATAATTCACCCCTCCACTTT.

This clonotype has at least ten counts. The rearrangement joins TRBV20-1 to TRBJ1-1; perhaps TRBD1 as D (5 bases). The CDR3 consists of 13 residues. The germline V gene encodes CDR1 DFQATT and CDR2 SNEGSKA (reference sequence). CDR3 sequence: CRGLTAGRPEAFF. The CDR3 region has the DNA TGCAGGGGGCTGACGGCAGGGCGGCCTGAAGCTTTCTTT.

As concerns this clonotype: A much bigger clone sits one base away, suggesting this may be a read error. The missing conserved phenylalanine or tryptophan at the end of this CDR3 makes a read error likely. The rearrangement joins TRBV19 to TRBJ2-2, with D possibly TRBD1 on 6 matching bases. Germline V CDR1 and CDR2: LNHDA, SQIVND (reference sequence). The CDR3 runs to 14 residues. Trimming removed 7 bases from V and 1 base from J, with 10 bases in between. CDR3: CASIQTGNTGELFL. In DNA form, the CDR3 reads TGTGCCAGTATTCAGACAGGGAACACCGGGGAGCTGTTTCTT.

This clonotype was counted at least ten times. The rearrangement joins TRBV25-1 to TRBJ2-3, with D possibly matching TRBD2 (6 bases). Deletions cut 2 bases from V and 2 bases from J, with 17 bases between. This CDR3 is 17 amino acids long. Germline CDR1 MGHDK, CDR2 SYGVNS. DNA of the CDR3: TGTGCCAGCAGTGAAGGGGGGTCGACGGGGGTCACAGATACGCAGTATTTT. Amino acid sequence: CASSEGGSTGVTDTQYF.

This clonotype was seen only a few times. A much larger clone differs by one base, so this may be a read error. This is likely a read error, given that the CDR3 carries no conserved phenylalanine or tryptophan at its end. The gene calls are TRBV7-9 and TRBJ1-2, with no clear D. The CDR3 runs to 12 residues. The V end was cut by 5 bases, the J end by 5 bases, with 9 bases between. Germline-derived CDR1 and CDR2 are SEHNR and FQNEAQ (reference sequence). Written as DNA, the CDR3 is TGTGCCAGCAGCCTACAGTCATATGGCTACACCCTC. Its translation is CASSLQSYGYTL.

This clonotype was seen many times. The J gene is TRBJ2-1, the V gene TRBV27, with D tentatively TRBD2 (5 bases). There are 13 residues in the CDR3. V was trimmed by 3 bases and J by 5 bases, leaving 8 bases between them. Germline CDR1 MNHEY, CDR2 SMNVEV (reference sequence). The CDR3 region has the DNA TGTGCCAGCAGTTTCACTAGAAACAATGAGCAGTTCTTC. Translating gives CASSFTRNNEQFF.

This clonotype was recorded many times. The chain links TRBV19 to TRBJ2-7; the match to TRBD1 covers 9 bases. V dropped 5 bases and J dropped 2; count of bases not matched to a gene: 4. The CDR3 has 14 amino acids. The germline V gene has CDR1 LNHDA and CDR2 SQIVND (reference sequence). This CDR3 is CASSYRTGAYEQYF. CDR3 DNA sequence: TGTGCCAGTAGTTACAGGACAGGGGCCTACGAGCAGTACTTC. The full variable domain, rest sourced from reference TRBV19 and TRBJ2-7, is DGGITQSPKYLFRKEGQNVTLSCEQNLNHDAMYWYRQDPGQGLRLIYYSQIVNDFQKGDIAEGYSVSREKKESFPLTVTSAQKNPTAFYLCASSYRTGAYEQYFGPGTRLTVT.

In this sample, this clonotype turned up many times. The V gene is TRBV20-1, the J gene TRBJ2-7; D might be TRBD1 (5 bases). The CDR3 extends over 13 amino acids. V dropped 6 bases and J dropped 5 bases, with 17 bases sitting between them. The germline CDR1 and CDR2 sequences are DFQATT and SNEGSKA (reference sequence). CDR3 protein: CSAAKGKVDEQYF. CDR3 nucleotide sequence: TGCAGTGCCGCCAAGGGGAAGGTCGACGAGCAGTACTTC.

In its sample, this clonotype is medium-sized. This chain joins TRBV6-1 and TRBJ1-1; TRBD1 aligns across 7 bases. Germline values: CDR1 MNHNS, CDR2 SASEGT. The V gene end was trimmed by 7 bases and the J gene end by 5 bases; junction bases not matched to a gene: 10. This CDR3 is built from 14 residues. CDR3 bases: TGTGCCAGCAACCCGCAGGGGGTCGGGACTGAAGCTTTCTTT. It is translated as CASNPQGVGTEAFF.

This clonotype was seen at least ten times. The chain joins TRBV6-6 to TRBJ1-2, with a weak D call TRBD1 (6 bases). There are 14 residues in the CDR3. Trimming removed 0 bases at V and 8 bases at J, with 13 bases between. CDR1 is MNHNY and CDR2 is SVGAGI in the germline V gene (reference sequence). This CDR3 reads CASSYSGGLGGYTF. CDR3 nucleotide sequence: TGTGCCAGCAGTTACTCCGGGGGGCTAGGGGGCTACACCTTC.

This clonotype was counted at least ten times. The V gene is TRBV7-8, the J gene TRBJ2-5; no firm D call. Per the germline V gene, CDR1 is SGHVS and CDR2 is FQNEAQ. Trimming shortened V by 0 bases and J by 5 bases, and 7 bases separated the two germline ends. The CDR3 has 13 amino acids. DNA for the CDR3: TGTGCCAGCAGCTTAGCGCCCAGGGAGACCCAGTACTTC. Protein: CASSLAPRETQYF.

This clonotype is medium-sized by share. CDR3 sequence reads: CASSLWNRVQETQYF. CDR3 sequence (DNA): TGTGCCAGCAGTTTATGGAACAGGGTCCAAGAGACCCAGTACTTC. The chain joins TRBV28 to TRBJ2-5, with D possibly being TRBD1 (6 bases). Germline CDR1 reads MDHEN; CDR2 reads SYDVKM. The CDR3 runs to 15 residues. The ends were cut back, 0 bases at V and 1 base at J, with 9 bases in the middle.

This clonotype was found many times. The rearrangement links TRBV5-1 to TRBJ2-3; 7 bases are a match to TRBD1. With V trimmed by 4 bases and J by 0 bases, 17 bases remained unmatched. Germline CDR1 is SGHRS and CDR2 is YFSETQ. The CDR3 extends over 19 amino acids. CDR3 bases: TGCGCCAGCAGCCCCCGAGGGGGCGACTTTTTACCTAGCACAGATACGCAGTATTTT. This gives the protein CASSPRGGDFLPSTDTQYF.

For this clonotype: A single base separates this from a much larger clone, so it may be a read error. This chain links TRBV5-1 with TRBJ1-4; D possibly corresponds to TRBD1 (5 bases). This CDR3 has 14 residues. Germline-derived CDR1 and CDR2 are SGHRS and YFSETQ. Between the trimmed V and J ends, which lost 4 bases and 8 bases, there was a span of 15 bases. The CDR3: CASSLRLRGEKLFF. CDR3 coding DNA: TGCGCCAGCAGCCTACGATTACGGGGGGAAAAACTGTTTTTT.

This clonotype was picked up many times. This chain uses TRBV6-1 with TRBJ2-7; 8 nucleotides line up with TRBD1. This CDR3 contains 15 residues. Germline-derived CDR1 and CDR2 are MNHNS and SASEGT. Trimming removed 5 bases from V and 5 bases from J; junction bases left unmatched: 11. The CDR3, as DNA: TGTGCCAGCAGTCCCACCGACAGGGGAGGCCACGAGCAGTACTTC. Translating gives CASSPTDRGGHEQYF.

Comments on this clonotype: The CDR3 end shows no conserved phenylalanine or tryptophan, and so a read error is likely. The rearrangement uses TRBV6-1 and TRBJ1-2; 9 positions agree with TRBD1. The CDR3 covers 17 residues. CDR1 is MNHNS and CDR2 is SASEGT in the germline V gene. V was clipped by 6 bases and J by 0 bases; unmatched bases: 11. The CDR3 region has the DNA TGTGCCAGCAGGAATCTCCCGGGACAGGGACCTAACTATGGCTACACCCTC. Translation: CASRNLPGQGPNYGYTL.

By sample fraction, this clonotype is medium-sized (0.01 to 0.1%). The chain links TRBV19 to TRBJ1-6, with D maybe TRBD1 (5 bases). Per the germline V gene, CDR1 is LNHDA and CDR2 is SQIVND (reference sequence). The CDR3 has 14 residues. V was clipped by 9 bases and J by 9 bases, with 18 bases between them. The CDR3 DNA is TGTGCCAGCATGCTTCAGGGAGTCGGTTCACCCCTCCACTTT. It codes for CASMLQGVGSPLHF. Combining the CDR3 with reference TRBV19 and TRBJ1-6 gives the whole variable domain DGGITQSPKYLFRKEGQNVTLSCEQNLNHDAMYWYRQDPGQGLRLIYYSQIVNDFQKGDIAEGYSVSREKKESFPLTVTSAQKNPTAFYLCASMLQGVGSPLHFGNGTRLTVT.